Included here is one T cell receptor (beta chain) sequence, with context. Its specificity is not known. Time point reported: baseline pretreatment blood. Treatment given: 15 Gy SBRT to primary tumor, nephrectomy 4 weeks later. This renal cell carcinoma was of the clear cell type. The data were taken from a study of radiation and T cells in renal cell carcinoma. Looking at the study overall: Nephrectomy followed 15 Gy stereotactic body radiation by 4 weeks. General study points: From baseline, blood top tumor clonotypes peaked at 2 weeks post-radiation. Without pretreatment biopsies, baseline tumor clonotype presence was undetermined.

This table comes from immunoSEQ multiplex PCR, and its TCRdb copy is limited to in-frame clones, with some not included. The sample lists around 94,000 clones; approximately 86% were seen once. The receptor comes from a man between 45 and 60 years old with renal cell carcinoma. Material: blood, obtained from a patient whose treatment included radiotherapy and nephrectomy.

The CDR3 DNA reads as TGTGCCAGCAGCTTAAGAGGGGGAGGGGACACTGATGAAGCTTTCTTT. Translation gives CASSLRGGGDTDEAFF. The chain carries TRBV7-9 and TRBJ1-1, with D maybe TRBD1 (6 bases). Germline loops: CDR1 SEHNR, CDR2 FQNEAQ (reference sequence). V gave up 2 bases and J gave up 7 bases, with 20 bases separating them. There are 16 residues in the CDR3.